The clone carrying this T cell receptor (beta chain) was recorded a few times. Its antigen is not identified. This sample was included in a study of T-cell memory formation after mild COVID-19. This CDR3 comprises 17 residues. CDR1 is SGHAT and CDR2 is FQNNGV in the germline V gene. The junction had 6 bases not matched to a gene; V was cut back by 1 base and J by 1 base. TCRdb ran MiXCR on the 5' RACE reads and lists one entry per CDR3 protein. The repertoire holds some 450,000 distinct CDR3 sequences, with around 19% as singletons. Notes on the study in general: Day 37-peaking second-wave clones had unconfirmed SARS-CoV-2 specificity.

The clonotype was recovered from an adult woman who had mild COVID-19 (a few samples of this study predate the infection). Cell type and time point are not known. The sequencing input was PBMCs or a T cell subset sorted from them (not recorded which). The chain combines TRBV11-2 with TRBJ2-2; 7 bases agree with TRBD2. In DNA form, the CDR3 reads TGTGCCAGCAGCTTAGTTTGGGGGAGGGTGAACACCGGGGAGCTGTTTTTT. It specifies CASSLVWGRVNTGELFF.